Below are 3 T cell receptor beta chains sequenced from a single sample in a study of blood T cell repertoires in COVID-19. Using immunoSEQ multiplex PCR, the repertoire was profiled, and TCRdb retains in-frame clones only, with some absent. The sample shows tens of thousands of clones, around 80% of them seen only once. The specimen sequenced was peripheral blood. These receptors were collected from a woman aged 50 to 60 with acute or convalescent COVID-19.

The V and J genes are TRBV19 and TRBJ1-2, with D perhaps matching TRBD1 (5 bases). With 9 bases removed from V and 1 base from J, the gap between germline ends came to 15 bases. The CDR3 loop spans 14 amino acids. The germline V gene encodes CDR1 LNHDA and CDR2 SQIVND (reference sequence). CDR3 DNA sequence: TGTGCCAGCCTGGGGAGGGGAAGTAACTATGGCTACACCTTC. This encodes CASLGRGSNYGYTF.

The genes are TRBV3-1 (or the pseudogene TRBV3-2) and TRBJ1-1; D remains ambiguous. The length of the CDR3 is 14 residues. CDR1 is LGHDT and CDR2 is YNNKEL in the germline V gene (reference sequence). The germline V and J ends were trimmed by 7 bases and 0 bases, with 12 bases remaining between them. The CDR3 DNA is TGTGCCAGCACCCTCACGGGTTTGAACACTGAAGCTTTCTTT. Protein sequence: CASTLTGLNTEAFF.

The chain uses TRBV5-6 and TRBJ1-2; 9 nucleotides agree with TRBD1. With V trimmed by 4 bases and J by 7 bases, 8 bases remained unmatched. CDR1 SGHDT and CDR2 YYEEEE come from the germline V gene. This CDR3 has 14 amino acids. This CDR3 is CASSRRDRVTGYTF. The DNA of the CDR3 is TGTGCCAGCAGCCGAAGGGACAGGGTTACTGGCTACACCTTC. The variable domain in full, completed from reference TRBV5-6 and TRBJ1-2, reads DAGVTQSPTHLIKTRGQQVTLRCSPKSGHDTVSWYQQALGQGPQFIFQYYEEEERQRGNFPDRFSGHQFPNYSSELNVNALLLGDSALYLCASSRRDRVTGYTFGSGTRLTVV.